These 10 T cell receptor beta chains were all obtained from the same sample, sequenced in a study of CXCR3-negative and CXCR3-positive naive CD8 T cells. Study results and caveats: More hydrophobic TRB CDR3s occurred in CXCR3-positive than in CXCR3-negative naive cells.

No antigen is known for these receptors. Preparation of TRB cDNA libraries relied on 5' RACE carrying UMI labels. TCRdb reprocessed the 5' RACE reads and keeps a single row for each CDR3 protein, giving no DNA. The sample data list about 98,000 distinct CDR3 sequences. Sequenced: naive CXCR3+ CD8+ T cells from blood. The subset is: CD45RO-CCR7+CD27+CD95- naive CD8+ T cells expressing CXCR3 (TNR3+). The receptors were sampled from a human donor in good health. Some clones in this sample may be carry-over from other donors' samples.

V and J are TRBV30 and TRBJ2-1. The CDR3 is 14 amino acids. In germline, CDR1 is GTSNPN, CDR2 SVGIG (reference sequence). CDR3: CAWSDVVPYNEQFF. The full variable domain, rest sourced from reference TRBV30 and TRBJ2-1, is SQTIHQWPATLVQPVGSPLSLECTVEGTSNPNLYWYRQAAGRGLQLLFYSVGIGQISSEVPQNLSASRPQDRQFILSSKKLLLSDSGFYLCAWSDVVPYNEQFFGPGTRLTVL.

The rearrangement joins TRBV5-1 to TRBJ2-2; TCRdb's D call, TRBD1, is unchecked because there is no DNA. Germline CDR1 is SGHRS and CDR2 is YFSETQ. CDR3 size: 13 residues. The CDR3 sequence is CASSWTGTGELFF.

The chain combines TRBV29-1 with TRBJ1-1; with no DNA, the TCRdb D assignment of TRBD1 cannot be verified. This CDR3 is built from 13 residues. Germline V gene lookup returns CDR1 SQVTM and CDR2 ANQGSEA. The CDR3 here is CSVETGQVDEAFF.

V is TRBV6-5 and J is TRBJ2-2. This CDR3 is built from 14 residues. Germline V gene sequence: CDR1 MNHEY, CDR2 SVGAGI. CDR3 loop: CASSYSGDTGELFF.

The chain carries TRBV28 and TRBJ2-2. The CDR3 is 13 amino acids. The germline gives CDR1 MDHEN, CDR2 SYDVKM. This CDR3 is CASSFPRPGELFF.

The V and J genes are TRBV5-5 and TRBJ2-2; TCRdb's D call, TRBD2, is unchecked because there is no DNA. Germline CDR1 SGHKS, CDR2 YYEKEE (reference sequence). This CDR3 is 16 amino acids long. CDR3 residues: CASSRGTSGDTGELFF.

V gene TRBV27 combines with J gene TRBJ2-7; TCRdb designates TRBD2, a call that cannot be tested without DNA. This CDR3 region has 19 residues. Looked up from germline, CDR1 is MNHEY and CDR2 is SMNVEV (reference sequence). The CDR3: CASSSRLAGGLISSYEQYF.

The genes are TRBV28 and TRBJ2-7. Germline lookup yields CDR1 MDHEN and CDR2 SYDVKM. The CDR3 spans 14 residues. The CDR3 is CASSLGQSFYEQYF.

V is TRBV29-1 and J is TRBJ2-1; TCRdb indicates TRBD2, and absent DNA this call remains unverified. Germline V lookup: CDR1 SQVTM, CDR2 ANQGSEA. This CDR3 comprises 16 residues. CDR3 in amino acids: CSVEPLRGGLGNEQFF.

This chain joins TRBV19 and TRBJ2-2. This CDR3 is 12 amino acids long. CDR1 LNHDA and CDR2 SQIVND come from the germline V gene (reference sequence). The CDR3 spells CASSIPTGELFF. The full variable domain, completed using reference TRBV19 and TRBJ2-2, is DGGITQSPKYLFRKEGQNVTLSCEQNLNHDAMYWYRQDPGQGLRLIYYSQIVNDFQKGDIAEGYSVSREKKESFPLTVTSAQKNPTAFYLCASSIPTGELFFGEGSRLTVL.